This T cell receptor beta chain was profiled in a study of lymphopenia after photon versus proton radiotherapy. Points from the study as a whole: Under photons, naive T cells and diversity fell while effector/memory populations rose. Oligoclonal CD8+ Temra expansion after nadir drove photon patients' diversity drop.

On this clone: Its antigen is unknown.

Repertoires were generated with immunoSEQ multiplex PCR, while TCRdb's copy carries only in-frame clones and drops some. This sample has 55,000 to 85,000 clones, with 85% to 95% found just once. This specimen was peripheral blood, taken from a patient treated with photon-based radiotherapy. This clonotype was sampled from a woman aged 40 to 49 with cholangiocarcinoma.

CDR3 residues: CASSYSDRGTEAFF. The CDR3 DNA sequence: TGTGCCAGCAGTTACTCGGACAGGGGAACTGAAGCTTTCTTT. The chain links TRBV6-5 to TRBJ1-1, with TRBD1 matching over 9 bases. CDR1 and CDR2 from the germline V gene are MNHEY and SVGAGI. This CDR3 has 14 residues. The V and J ends lost 0 bases and 5 bases, in that order; junction bases with no gene match: 1.